This TCR beta chain was retrieved from a study of read filtering for tumor transcriptome and immune sequencing. Study details: Whole-transcriptome libraries were prepared after DNase treatment. TCR-mapped reads were about 3.5 to 10.27 million with IR-seq versus roughly 85 to 1,400 with RNA-seq. Study findings and constraints: Approximately 77% of IR-seq clonotypes had a single read, yet these held approximately 4% of reads.

From 300 to 450 ng of RNA, a library with molecular barcoded alpha/delta and beta/gamma adaptors was made. MiXCR was run by TCRdb on the reads, yielding one entry per CDR3 protein. The sample holds 40,000 to 55,000 distinct CDR3 sequences, roughly a fifth seen once. This CDR3 spans 14 amino acids. Germline lookup yields CDR1 DFQATT and CDR2 SNEGSKA (reference sequence). Trimming at V came to 6 bases and at J to 2 bases, leaving 5 bases not matched to a gene. This clonotype has at least ten counts. What it binds is not known. Bone marrow was sampled from every patient at the time of active disease. The sample consisted of a population of CD138-negative cells sorted from bone marrow. The chain uses TRBV20-1 and TRBJ2-1, with 9 bases aligning to TRBD2. This TCR derives from a donor over 35 with multiple myeloma. This CDR3 reads CSAAASGAYNEQFF. The CDR3 bases are TGCAGTGCAGCGGCTAGCGGGGCCTACAATGAGCAGTTCTTC.